Below are 15 T cell receptor beta chains sequenced from a single sample in a study of T cells in Graves' hyperthyroidism and ophthalmopathy. Using RNA transcripts as the source, TCR beta CDR3 regions were amplified. A first-round RT-PCR of the TCR CDR3 used the HTBI primer set. TCRdb reanalysed the multiplex PCR reads using MiXCR and keeps one entry per CDR3 protein. The profile covers hundreds of thousands of distinct CDR3 sequences, with over 12% appearing a single time and over 10% taken by the ten largest. The sequenced material came from blood. These receptors all stem from a man between 18 and 29 years old with Graves' ophthalmopathy.

This clonotype was observed a few times. The chain has TRBV7-6 and TRBJ2-2; D remains unclear. CDR1 is SGHVS and CDR2 is FNYEAQ in the germline V gene. This CDR3 has 14 amino acids. V was clipped by 8 bases and J by 2 bases, with 12 bases between them. The DNA for the CDR3 is TGTGCCAGCCGTGAACATGATAACACCGGGGAGCTGTTTTTT. This sequence encodes CASREHDNTGELFF.

The chain uses TRBV6-1 and TRBJ1-5; no clear D. CDR3 size: 13 residues. Trimming took off 6 bases at V and 5 bases at J, with 11 bases between the two ends. Germline V gives CDR1 MNHNS, CDR2 SASEGT. In DNA form, the CDR3 reads TGTGCCAGCAGGATAACCGGGGATCAGCCCCAGCATTTT. Translating gives CASRITGDQPQHF.

The chain uses TRBV6-5 and TRBJ1-6, with 8 bases matching TRBD1. With V trimmed by 1 base and J by 6 bases, 2 bases remained unmatched. The CDR3 spans 15 residues. Germline V gene sequence: CDR1 MNHEY, CDR2 SVGAGI. In DNA, the CDR3 is TGTGCCAGCAGTTACTGGGACAGGTCTAATTCACCCCTCCACTTT. Amino acids: CASSYWDRSNSPLHF.

The chain combines TRBV15 with TRBJ2-2; 11 bases fit TRBD2. V trimming: 0 bases; J trimming: 4 bases; junction bases outside the gene matches: 25. CDR1 and CDR2 from the germline V gene are LNHNV and YYDKDF (reference sequence). The CDR3 covers 24 residues. CDR3 protein: CATSRDLIGGGWVAGGPSTGELFF. CDR3 nucleotides: TGTGCCACCAGCAGAGACCTGATAGGGGGGGGGTGGGTAGCGGGAGGGCCGAGCACCGGGGAGCTGTTTTTT.

The chain recombines TRBV2 with TRBJ1-5, with 10 bases that match TRBD1. The CDR3 has 15 amino acids. Germline V lookup: CDR1 SNHLY, CDR2 FYNNEI. The J segment lost 7 bases and the V segment lost 7 bases, leaving 10 bases of the junction unmatched. The CDR3: CASKGDRGRPQPQHF. For the CDR3, the DNA is TGTGCCAGCAAAGGGGACAGGGGTAGGCCGCAGCCCCAGCATTTT. The full variable domain, with the rest looked up from reference TRBV2 and TRBJ1-5, is EPEVTQTPSHQVTQMGQEVILRCVPISNHLYFYWYRQILGQKVEFLVSFYNNEISEKSEIFDDQFSVERPDGSNFTLKIRSTKLEDSAMYFCASKGDRGRPQPQHFGDGTRLSIL.

Ten or more counts support this clonotype. The chain carries TRBV20-1 and TRBJ2-7, with 12 nucleotides matching TRBD2. The junction had 2 bases not matched to a gene; V was cut back by 3 bases and J by 5 bases. This CDR3 region has 13 residues. Germline assignment: CDR1 DFQATT and CDR2 SNEGSKA (reference sequence). The chain's CDR3 is CSARLAGGDEQYF. The CDR3 DNA sequence: TGCAGTGCTAGGCTAGCGGGAGGGGACGAGCAGTACTTC.

This clonotype was seen ten or more times. This chain uses TRBV11-2 with TRBJ2-7; TRBD2 might be the D (6 bases). The CDR3 sequence is 13 residues long. CDR1 SGHAT and CDR2 FQNNGV come from the germline V gene. The V gene lost 5 bases and the J gene lost 5 bases, with 13 bases spanning the gap. CDR3 loop: CASSPRLANEQYF. CDR3 nucleotides: TGTGCCAGCAGCCCCAGGCTAGCGAACGAGCAGTACTTC.

This clonotype was counted ten times or more. The chain is built from TRBV11-2 and TRBJ2-5, with no clear D. CDR1 and CDR2 (germline): SGHAT, FQNNGV. The CDR3 has 15 residues. The V end lost 2 bases, the J end lost 1 base, and 11 bases lay between the germline ends. The CDR3 loop reads CASSLNWYSQETQYF. DNA of the CDR3: TGTGCCAGCAGCTTAAATTGGTACAGCCAAGAGACCCAGTACTTC.

Ten or more counts support this clonotype. The genes are TRBV12-3 or TRBV12-4 and TRBJ2-6, with D perhaps given as TRBD1 or TRBD2 (5 bases each). The CDR3 is made up of 18 amino acids. V was pared by 2 bases and J by 2 bases, with 16 bases between. CDR3 amino acids: CASSLPGGDWAGANVLTF. The CDR3, as DNA: TGTGCCAGCAGTTTACCTGGGGGAGATTGGGCTGGGGCCAACGTCCTGACTTTC.

There are a few counts of this clonotype. The chain carries TRBV30 and TRBJ2-7; D not resolved. V was cut by 5 bases and J by 0 bases, with 26 bases left in between. Germline V gene sequence: CDR1 GTSNPN, CDR2 SVGIG (reference sequence). The CDR3 covers 18 residues. Written as DNA, the CDR3 is TGTGCCTGGGAGCCTAGTCCTACCATCCTCCATAGCTCCTACGAGCAGTACTTC. Translated, it gives CAWEPSPTILHSSYEQYF.

This clonotype was seen only a few times. The DNA for the CDR3 is TGTGCCAGCAGCTTTGACAGCCTCCGCACTGAAGCTTTCTTT. This gives the protein CASSFDSLRTEAFF. The chain recombines TRBV7-9 with TRBJ1-1; tentatively, D is TRBD1 (5 bases). The CDR3 runs 14 residues. Germline loops: CDR1 SEHNR, CDR2 FQNEAQ (reference sequence). The germline V and J ends were trimmed by 3 bases and 4 bases, with 12 bases remaining between them.

This clonotype was counted many times. The CDR3 sequence: CASSLETRGYGTQYF. CDR3 sequence (DNA): TGTGCCAGCAGCTTAGAGACGAGGGGGTACGGTACGCAGTATTTT. The chain joins TRBV7-9 to TRBJ2-3, with D possibly TRBD1 on 6 matching bases. The CDR3 spans 15 residues. V was shortened by 1 base and J by 8 bases, with 16 bases between the two germline ends. CDR1 and CDR2 from the germline V gene are SEHNR and FQNEAQ (reference sequence).

This clonotype has ten or more counts. The V call is TRBV5-4, the J call TRBJ1-2; D gene ambiguous. Deletions cut 6 bases from V and 2 bases from J, with 11 bases between. CDR1 is SGHNT and CDR2 is YYREEE in the germline V gene (reference sequence). The CDR3 covers 13 residues. CDR3 amino acids: CASTTGSNYGYTF. CDR3 DNA: TGTGCCAGCACAACGGGGAGCAACTATGGCTACACCTTC.

This clonotype showed up just a few times. In DNA form, the CDR3 reads TGTGCCAGCAGGCCACATCAGGGTAAGGATGAGCAGTTCTTC. Amino acids: CASRPHQGKDEQFF. J is TRBJ2-1 and V is TRBV6-1; tentatively, D is TRBD1 (5 bases). Germline CDR1 is MNHNS and CDR2 is SASEGT. The CDR3 has 14 residues. Trimming shortened V by 6 bases and J by 8 bases, and 17 bases separated the two germline ends.

This sequence joins TRBV6-2 or TRBV6-3 and TRBJ2-7; 10 bases agree with TRBD2. Germline V gene data show CDR1 as MNHEY and CDR2 as SVGEGT. The CDR3 is 17 amino acids. V lost 7 bases, J lost 4 bases, and 16 bases stayed unmatched. DNA of the CDR3: TGTGCCAGCACCTTATCGGCGCTAGCGGGAGTGGGATACGAGCAGTACTTC. This gives the protein CASTLSALAGVGYEQYF.